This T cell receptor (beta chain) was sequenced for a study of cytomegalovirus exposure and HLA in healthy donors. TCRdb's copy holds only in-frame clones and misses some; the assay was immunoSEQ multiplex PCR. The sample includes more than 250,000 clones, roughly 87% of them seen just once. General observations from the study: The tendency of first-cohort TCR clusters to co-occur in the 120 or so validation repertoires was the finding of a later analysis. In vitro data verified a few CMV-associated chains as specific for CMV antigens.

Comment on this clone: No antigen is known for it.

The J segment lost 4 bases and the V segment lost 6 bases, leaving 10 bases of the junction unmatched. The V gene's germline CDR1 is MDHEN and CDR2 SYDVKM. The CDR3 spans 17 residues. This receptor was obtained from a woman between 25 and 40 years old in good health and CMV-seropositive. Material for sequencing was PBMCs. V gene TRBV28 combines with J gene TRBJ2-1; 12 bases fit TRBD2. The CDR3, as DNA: TGTGCCAGCAGCTTTTCCGGACTAGCGGGGATTTACAATGAGCAGTTCTTC. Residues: CASSFSGLAGIYNEQFF.